The clone carrying this T cell receptor beta chain was seen repeatedly, ten times or more. Its antigen remains unidentified. The source of the sample is a study of identical twins. The study, taken as a whole, reports: The study based its conclusions on cross-sectional statistical analysis and did not follow the same donors.

Each cDNA held unique molecular identifiers, and template switching gave it a universal primer site. Each CDR3 protein gets one entry after TCRdb re-called the 5' RACE reads with MiXCR. This table holds 150,000 or so distinct CDR3 sequences, under 4.5% found once. Germline V gives CDR1 SGDLS, CDR2 YYNGEE. With V trimmed by 0 bases and J by 2 bases, 4 bases remained unmatched. This CDR3 has 16 amino acids. The chain is built from TRBV9 and TRBJ2-1; 8 bases are shared with TRBD1. This clonotype was sampled from a young man in good health. Sequencing was performed on memory T cells sorted from blood. CDR3 nucleotides: TGTGCCAGCAGCGTAGCTAAGACAGGGGCCTACAATGAGCAGTTCTTC. Amino acids: CASSVAKTGAYNEQFF.